This T cell receptor beta chain was identified in a study of blood T cell repertoires in COVID-19. This CDR3 is built from 13 residues. Germline CDR1 SGHTA, CDR2 FQGNSA. The V and J ends lost 0 bases and 3 bases respectively, with 5 bases between them. As handled by the study authors: Amplification from reference gene primers served as the basis for estimated nucleated cell counts. Repertoires were generated with immunoSEQ multiplex PCR, while TCRdb's copy carries only in-frame clones and drops some. V, J and clone size reflect that table, while D and trimming were determined from the DNA. The table includes hundreds of thousands of clones, approximately 86% detected once.

The clonotype was recovered from a woman aged 60-70 years who had recovered from COVID-19. Sequencing used peripheral blood. The chain is built from TRBV7-2 and TRBJ1-2; no reliable D call. The CDR3 DNA reads as TGTGCCAGCAGCTTAGCCGGGTACTATGGCTACACCTTC. Translation: CASSLAGYYGYTF.